This T cell receptor (beta chain) was obtained from a study of technical replicates of blood from a handful of donors. Germline CDR1 reads MGHRA; CDR2 reads YSYEKL. V dropped 5 bases and J dropped 5 bases, with 24 bases sitting between them. The length of the CDR3 is 17 residues. The repertoire was sequenced with immunoSEQ multiplex PCR; TCRdb's copy has only in-frame clones and lacks some. The table shows 70,000 to 85,000 clones, with roughly 96% occurring only once. The receptor was derived from a human donor in good health. The chain has TRBV4-1 and TRBJ2-5, with D unresolved. Sequenced sample: T cells isolated from PBMCs. This CDR3 is CASSVWRPSFTVETQYF. The CDR3 region has the DNA TGCGCCAGCAGCGTTTGGCGGCCCTCCTTTACGGTGGAGACCCAGTACTTC.